Below, 8 T cell receptor beta chains from the same sample are listed, as sequenced in a study of blood T cell repertoires in COVID-19. Measured with immunoSEQ multiplex PCR; TCRdb has only the in-frame clones, and not every one. The sample holds about 160,000 clones, around 81% seen once. Sequenced sample: peripheral blood. Receptor source: a man aged 55-75 years with active or convalescent COVID-19.

The chain links TRBV11-2 to TRBJ1-3; D is unclear. The germline CDR1 and CDR2 sequences are SGHAT and FQNNGV. The V end was cut by 3 bases, the J end by 4 bases, with 7 bases between. There are 13 residues in the CDR3. This CDR3 is CASSLAGGNTIYF. The CDR3 DNA reads TGTGCCAGCAGCTTGGCAGGAGGAAACACCATATATTTT.

The chain links TRBV5-1 to TRBJ2-7; possible D gene TRBD1, 5 bases. The germline CDR1 and CDR2 sequences are SGHRS and YFSETQ. Trimming removed 4 bases at V and 5 bases at J, with 13 bases between. The CDR3 loop spans 13 amino acids. In DNA, the CDR3 is TGCGCCAGCAGCCCGGACACGGCGCACGAGCAGTACTTC. It yields the protein CASSPDTAHEQYF.

DNA of the CDR3: TGTGCCAGCAGCACGACAGGGGCGGAGACCCAGTACTTC. Translating gives CASSTTGAETQYF. The gene calls are TRBV5-4 and TRBJ2-5; 8 bases map to TRBD1. This CDR3 comprises 13 residues. V lost 4 bases and J lost 5; bases outside the gene matches: 4. The germline CDR1 and CDR2 sequences are SGHNT and YYREEE (reference sequence).

Turning to this clone: Other DNA variants within this sample encode the same CDR3. V usage is TRBV9 and J usage is TRBJ1-2; D not certain. V gave up 0 bases and J gave up 8 bases, with 8 bases separating them. In germline, CDR1 is SGDLS, CDR2 YYNGEE. The CDR3 is made up of 12 amino acids. The CDR3 DNA follows: TGTGCCAGCAGCGTAGACCGAGGAGGCTACACCTTC. This sequence encodes CASSVDRGGYTF.

The chain uses TRBV4-1 and TRBJ2-7; TRBD2 might be the D (5 bases). The germline V and J ends were trimmed by 1 base and 3 bases, with 13 bases remaining between them. The V gene's germline CDR1 is MGHRA and CDR2 YSYEKL. The CDR3 runs to 15 residues. The CDR3 loop is CASSQVFGADYEQYF. The CDR3 bases are TGCGCCAGCAGCCAAGTGTTCGGAGCGGACTACGAGCAGTACTTC.

The chain carries TRBV2 and TRBJ2-1, with 7 bases lining up with TRBD1. V lost 10 bases, J lost 0 bases, and 12 bases stayed unmatched. Germline CDR1 reads SNHLY; CDR2 reads FYNNEI. The CDR3 extends over 16 amino acids. Written as DNA, the CDR3 is TGTGCCATCAACACTGATACAGGGGTCTCCTACAATGAGCAGTTCTTC. It is translated as CAINTDTGVSYNEQFF.

The chain carries TRBV7-9 and TRBJ2-5, with 8 bases matching TRBD2. V dropped 5 bases and J dropped 4; count of bases not matched to a gene: 18. The CDR3 is 18 residues long. Germline V gene sequence: CDR1 SEHNR, CDR2 FQNEAQ (reference sequence). This CDR3 reads CASSPPGGGRRVGETQYF. DNA of the CDR3: TGTGCCAGCAGCCCCCCCGGGGGCGGGAGGAGAGTGGGAGAGACCCAGTACTTC.

The chain recombines TRBV27 with TRBJ1-6; 10 nucleotides align to TRBD1. From germline, CDR1 is MNHEY and CDR2 SMNVEV (reference sequence). The CDR3 length is 15 residues. V shed 4 bases and J 7 bases; nucleotides not matched to a gene: 4. The CDR3 spells CASSSGQGLNSPLHF. The CDR3 DNA follows: TGTGCCAGCAGTTCGGGACAGGGGTTAAATTCACCCCTCCACTTT.